The present TCR beta chain was sequenced within a study of shared clonotypes between healthy human individuals. Terminally differentiated effector memory CD45RA+ cells were excluded by CCR7 positive selection of CD45RO-negative cells. The study drew its donors from healthy HIV-negative adults without recent acute infections or vaccinations. A word on this clone: What it recognizes is unknown.

V lost 4 bases, J lost 4 bases, and 13 bases lay in between. Germline V gene sequence: CDR1 MGHRA, CDR2 YSYEKL. The CDR3 is made up of 15 amino acids. Some clones are missing from TCRdb's copy, which holds only in-frame ones; the method was immunoSEQ multiplex PCR. This table holds around 1.9 million clones, 90% to 95% found once. Whole-study findings and limits: All-four-donor shared clonotypes had higher generation probabilities than non-shared clonotypes did. On the whole, naive subsets had larger estimated richness than memory subsets had. Around 5% was the fraction of naive CD4 clonotypes found shared across four donors.

The rearrangement joins TRBV4-1 to TRBJ2-2; D not resolved. The clonotype originates from a man aged 18 to 29 in good health. Some clones in this sample may be carry-over from other donors' samples. Sequencing was done on a sample of naive CD8+ T cells from PBMCs. The CDR3 loop reads CASSRMESGTGELFF. The CDR3 nucleotides read TGCGCCAGCAGCCGCATGGAGTCGGGCACCGGGGAGCTGTTTTTT.